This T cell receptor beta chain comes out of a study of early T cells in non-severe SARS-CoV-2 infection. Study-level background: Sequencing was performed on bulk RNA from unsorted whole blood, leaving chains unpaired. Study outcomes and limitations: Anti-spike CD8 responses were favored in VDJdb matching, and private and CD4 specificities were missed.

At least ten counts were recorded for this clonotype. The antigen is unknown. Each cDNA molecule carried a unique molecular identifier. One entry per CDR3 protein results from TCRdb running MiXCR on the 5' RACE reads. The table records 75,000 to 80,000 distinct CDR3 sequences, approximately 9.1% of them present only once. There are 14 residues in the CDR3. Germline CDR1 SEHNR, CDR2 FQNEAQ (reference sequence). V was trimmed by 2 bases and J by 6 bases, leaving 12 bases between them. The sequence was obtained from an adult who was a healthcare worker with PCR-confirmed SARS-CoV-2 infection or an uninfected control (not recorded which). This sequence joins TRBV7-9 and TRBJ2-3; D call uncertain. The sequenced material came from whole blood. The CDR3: CASSLSPEYDTQYF. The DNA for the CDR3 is TGTGCCAGCAGCTTATCCCCGGAATACGATACGCAGTATTTT.